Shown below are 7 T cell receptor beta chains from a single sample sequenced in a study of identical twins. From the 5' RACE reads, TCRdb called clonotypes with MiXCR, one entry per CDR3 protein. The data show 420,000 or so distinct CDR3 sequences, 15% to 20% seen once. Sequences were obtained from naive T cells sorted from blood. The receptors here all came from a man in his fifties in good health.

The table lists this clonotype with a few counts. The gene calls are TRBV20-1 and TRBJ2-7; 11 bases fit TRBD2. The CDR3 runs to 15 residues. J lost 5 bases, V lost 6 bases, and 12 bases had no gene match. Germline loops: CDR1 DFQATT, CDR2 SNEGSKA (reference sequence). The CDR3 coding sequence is TGCAGTGCCCTCGGGGCTAGCGGGAGGATTAACGAGCAGTACTTC. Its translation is CSALGASGRINEQYF.

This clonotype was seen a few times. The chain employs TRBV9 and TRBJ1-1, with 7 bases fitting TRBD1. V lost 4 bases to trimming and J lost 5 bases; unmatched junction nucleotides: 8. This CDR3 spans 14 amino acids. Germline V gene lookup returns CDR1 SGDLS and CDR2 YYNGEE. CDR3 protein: CASSPGGGSTEAFF. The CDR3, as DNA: TGTGCCAGCAGCCCAGGGGGGGGCTCGACTGAAGCTTTCTTT.

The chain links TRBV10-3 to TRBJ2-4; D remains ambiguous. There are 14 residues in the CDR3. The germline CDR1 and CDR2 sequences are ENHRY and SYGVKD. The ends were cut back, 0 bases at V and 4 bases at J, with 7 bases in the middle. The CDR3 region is CAISESQVKNIQYF. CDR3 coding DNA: TGTGCCATCAGTGAGTCGCAGGTTAAAAACATTCAGTACTTC.

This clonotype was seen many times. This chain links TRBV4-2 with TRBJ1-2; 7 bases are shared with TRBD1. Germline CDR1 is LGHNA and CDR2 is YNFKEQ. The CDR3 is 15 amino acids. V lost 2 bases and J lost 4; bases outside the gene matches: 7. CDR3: CASSQKDREVYGYTF. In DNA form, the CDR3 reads TGTGCCAGCAGCCAAAAAGACAGGGAGGTCTATGGCTACACCTTC.

CDR3 protein: CASSWGGLGTGELFF. Here the CDR3 DNA reads TGCGCCAGCAGTTGGGGGGGCCTCGGCACCGGGGAGCTGTTTTTT. The chain uses TRBV10-1 and TRBJ2-2; weak D call: TRBD2 (7 bases). The CDR3 totals 15 residues. Looked up from germline, CDR1 is WNHNN and CDR2 is SYGVQD (reference sequence). Trimming removed 5 bases from V and 4 bases from J, with 14 bases in between.

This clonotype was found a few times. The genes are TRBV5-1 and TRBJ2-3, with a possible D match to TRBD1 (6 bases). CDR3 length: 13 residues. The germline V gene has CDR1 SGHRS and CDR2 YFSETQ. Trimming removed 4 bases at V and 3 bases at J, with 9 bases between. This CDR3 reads CASSADRTDTQYF. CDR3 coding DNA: TGCGCCAGCAGCGCGGACAGAACAGATACGCAGTATTTT.

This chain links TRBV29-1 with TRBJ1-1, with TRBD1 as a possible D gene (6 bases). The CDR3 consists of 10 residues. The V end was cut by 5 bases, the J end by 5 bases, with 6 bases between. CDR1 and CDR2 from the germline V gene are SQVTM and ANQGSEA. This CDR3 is CSVRGTEAFF. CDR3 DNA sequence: TGCAGCGTTAGGGGGACTGAAGCTTTCTTT.